This entry describes one T cell receptor (beta chain). Its specificity is not known. TCRdb keeps only in-frame clones here, not all; method: immunoSEQ multiplex PCR. The table records 30,000 to 45,000 clones, about 85% of them present only once. The sample is drawn from a study of T cells in narcolepsy. Overall study results and limits: Healthy controls reportedly lacked the autoreactive clonotypes serially found in patients' blood.

Looked up from germline, CDR1 is MNHEY and CDR2 is SVGAGI. The V and J ends lost 5 bases and 5 bases, in that order; junction bases with no gene match: 5. CDR3 length equals 13 residues. This TCR came from a human donor with narcolepsy. V is TRBV6-5 and J is TRBJ2-5; 7 nucleotides line up with TRBD1. Input material: CD45RA- memory CD4+ T cells from PBMCs. As DNA, the CDR3 is TGTGCCAGCAGTAACCGACAGGGCGAGACCCAGTACTTC. Residues: CASSNRQGETQYF.